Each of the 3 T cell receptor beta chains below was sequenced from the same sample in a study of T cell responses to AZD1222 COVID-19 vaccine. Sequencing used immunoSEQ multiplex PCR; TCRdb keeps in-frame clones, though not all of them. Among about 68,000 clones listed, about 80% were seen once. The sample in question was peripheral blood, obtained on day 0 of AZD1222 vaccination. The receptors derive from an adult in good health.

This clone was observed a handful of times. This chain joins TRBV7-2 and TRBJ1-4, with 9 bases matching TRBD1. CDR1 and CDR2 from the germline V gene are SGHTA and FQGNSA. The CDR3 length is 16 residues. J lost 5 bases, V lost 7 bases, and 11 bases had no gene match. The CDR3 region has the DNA TGTGCCAGCAACCTTTTTCCCGACAGGGGGAATGAAAAACTGTTTTTT. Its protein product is CASNLFPDRGNEKLFF.

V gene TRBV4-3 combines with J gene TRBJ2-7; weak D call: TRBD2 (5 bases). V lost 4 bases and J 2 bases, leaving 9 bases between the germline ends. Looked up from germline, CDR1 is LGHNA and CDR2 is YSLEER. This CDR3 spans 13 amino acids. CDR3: CASSPGKTYEQYF. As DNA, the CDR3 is TGCGCCAGCAGCCCGGGGAAAACCTACGAGCAGTACTTC.

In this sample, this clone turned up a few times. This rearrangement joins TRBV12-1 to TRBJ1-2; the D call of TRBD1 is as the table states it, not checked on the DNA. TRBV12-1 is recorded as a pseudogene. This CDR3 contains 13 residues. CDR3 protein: CASSKGHCYGYTF. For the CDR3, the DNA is TGTGCCAGCTCCAAGGGACATTGCTATGGCTACACCTTC.